There are a few counts of the clone carrying this TCR beta chain. What it binds is unknown. The source of the sample is a study of identical twins. Study-wide points: Within cord blood, abundant beta clonotypes carried fewer insertions, but memory repertoires showed no such trend.

TCRdb ran MiXCR on the 5' RACE reads and lists one entry per CDR3 protein. The table has about 240,000 distinct CDR3 sequences, 10% to 15% seen once. Trimming at V came to 5 bases and at J to 0 bases, leaving 7 bases not matched to a gene. This CDR3 region has 15 residues. Germline CDR1 SGHAT, CDR2 FQNNGV. The data were also submitted as part of a second study, on yellow fever vaccine responses in identical twins. That work states: After vaccination, twins' T cell response reportedly seemed partly convergent, partly personalized.

J is TRBJ2-7 and V is TRBV11-2; TRBD1 agrees at 7 bases. The receptor's source is a woman younger than 35 in good health. The sequenced material came from memory (CD45RO+) T cells sorted from blood. The DNA for the CDR3 is TGTGCCAGCAGCCCGGAGACAGGGCCCTCCTACGAGCAGTACTTC. Translation: CASSPETGPSYEQYF.